Listed below are T cell receptor beta chains from one sample, sequenced in a study of regulatory T cells in long-lasting Graves disease. MiXCR was run by TCRdb on the multiplex PCR reads, yielding one entry per CDR3 protein. The data show 350,000 to 500,000 distinct CDR3 sequences, 14% seen once. These records were also assigned to another study, of T cells in Graves' hyperthyroidism and ophthalmopathy.

The starting material was peripheral blood mononuclear cells (PBMCs), obtained at new diagnosis, from a patient treated with antithyroid drugs. The origin of the receptors is a woman between 45 and 60 years old with Graves disease. Each CDR3 is given with its conserved first and last residue. A D gene is named only where the DNA matches it firmly.

- | TRBV24-1 | CATRGSGANVLTF
TRBD2 | TRBV5-1 | CASSPFGLAGAYEQYF
- | TRBV19 | CASSLQRVGSRETQYF
- | TRBV3-1 | CASSQSRNEQFF
- | TRBV28 | CASTPAGGGVTEAFF
- | TRBV7-9 | CASSLAGRADGYTF
TRBD2 | TRBV4-1 | CASSQDSSGRSNNEQFF
- | TRBV3-1 | CASTLAAGGANTEAFF
- | TRBV3-1 | CASSGTDRDTEAFF
- | TRBV10-3 | CAISDSNLDTQYF
- | TRBV27 | CASPGETQYF
- | TRBV11-2 | CASNAGFSTDTQYF
- | TRBV5-4 | CASSPRRTRGRETQYF
- | TRBV11-2 | CASSPATQQYF
- | TRBV19 | CASCARNTGELFF
- | TRBV2 | CASSVFVGSTDTQYF
TRBD2 | TRBV20-1 | CSAALAGKTSYNEQFF
- | TRBV7-9 | CASSQLRRLRSGEQFF
- | TRBV13 | CASSTPDLASTDTQYF
- | TRBV5-5 | CASSFGWGIYEQYF
- | TRBV9 | CASSVDGQKNTEAFF
- | TRBV27 | CASSLIPVRGAHEQYF
TRBD1 | TRBV28 | CASSAQTGAHGYTF
- | TRBV12-3/TRBV12-4 | CASSSLAPMGDIQYF
- | TRBV7-8 | CASSLPMAGNNEQFF
- | TRBV7-9 | CASSLDAGTTYEQYF
- | TRBV7-6 | CASSAAQETQYF
TRBD2 | TRBV7-6 | CASSAAGGPYNEQFF
TRBD2 | TRBV3-1 | CASSQVLASGRGYEQYF
- | TRBV20-1 | CSARAASSYNEQFF
TRBD2 | TRBV7-9 | CASSPQRPGLASDTQYF
- | TRBV12-3/TRBV12-4 | CASSLADLFSYEQYF
- | TRBV11-2 | CASSSPGNPYEQYF
TRBD2 | TRBV7-6 | CASSLEGTSIRNEQFF
- | TRBV28 | CASSLTLGSNQPQHF
TRBD1 | TRBV5-8 | CASRRGGQNGNQPQHF
- | TRBV9 | CASSVGSRGGNDNEQFF
TRBD2 | TRBV6-1 | CASERDLADTQYF
- | TRBV2 | CASSGSSYEQYF
- | TRBV18 | CASSPPGVNTGELFF
TRBD1 | TRBV2 | CASRAGTGVQETQYF
TRBD2 | TRBV7-3 | CASSLAGTSENNEQFF
- | TRBV7-2 | CASALGEGPYERYF
- | TRBV28 | CASRGTTPYEQYF
- | TRBV4-2 | CASSQDRPGPQQITEAFF
TRBD2 | TRBV6-2/TRBV6-3 | CASRTGTSDSYEQYF
- | TRBV11-3 | CASGLSFGTDTQYF
TRBD1 | TRBV29-1 | CSARTGGNTEAFF
TRBD1 | TRBV11-3 | CASSDRASSYNEQFF